This T cell receptor beta chain was sequenced in a study of blood T cell repertoires in COVID-19. Overall study context: Sample material is recorded as cDNA or gDNA derived from T cells, B-cell-depleted T cells, or PBMCs.

In the original processing: Reference gene primer amplification gave estimated nucleated cell counts. TCRdb's table, derived via immunoSEQ multiplex PCR, lists solely in-frame clones and lacks some. The DNA gave D and trimming, while V, J and clone size come from that table. The table shows tens of thousands of clones, with roughly 80% occurring only once. Germline V gives CDR1 MNHEY, CDR2 SVGEGT. Between the trimmed V and J ends, which lost 4 bases and 3 bases, there was a span of 7 bases. The CDR3 extends over 12 amino acids. The clonotype comes from a woman aged 55-75 years with acute or convalescent COVID-19. The V and J genes are TRBV6-2 or TRBV6-3 and TRBJ2-7; maybe TRBD1 (6 bases). Input material: peripheral blood. CDR3 sequence (DNA): TGTGCCAGCAGTTCACAGGGCTACGAGCAGTACTTC. This codes for CASSSQGYEQYF.